This TCR beta chain was identified during a study of T-cell memory formation after mild COVID-19. Deletions cut 0 bases from V and 4 bases from J, with 10 bases between. CDR1 LGHNA and CDR2 YSLEER come from the germline V gene. The CDR3 length is 15 residues. Overall study results and limits: The study found contracting CD4+ clones mainly in CM and EM and contracting CD8+ clones in EMRA.

With regard to this clonotype: Its target is unknown.

TCRdb re-called the 5' RACE reads with MiXCR, one entry per CDR3 protein. The sample contains approximately 350,000 distinct CDR3 sequences, around 28% of which appear only once. Specimen: PBMCs or a T cell subset sorted from them (not recorded which). The TCR comes from an adult woman who had mild COVID-19 (a few samples of this study predate the infection). Cell type and time point are not known. The rearrangement joins TRBV4-3 to TRBJ1-5; possible D gene TRBD1, 5 bases. This chain's CDR3 is CASSQDWQGNQPQHF. DNA for the CDR3: TGCGCCAGCAGCCAAGACTGGCAGGGAAATCAGCCCCAGCATTTT.